The 13 T cell receptor beta chains presented below share a single source sample, sequenced in a study of OX40 agonist ivuxolimab in advanced cancers. The repertoire was sequenced with immunoSEQ multiplex PCR; TCRdb's copy has only in-frame clones and lacks some. The table lists 60,000 to 80,000 clones, roughly 90% of them singletons. This specimen was CD4+ or CD8+ T cells sorted from blood, taken in a trial of the OX40 agonist ivuxolimab. All receptors come from an adult with an advanced solid tumor such as melanoma, head and neck, liver or kidney cancer.

The V gene is TRBV2, the J gene TRBJ1-6; 9 bases map to TRBD1. V lost 4 bases and J lost 6; bases outside the gene matches: 4. The CDR3 consists of 15 residues. The germline V gene encodes CDR1 SNHLY and CDR2 FYNNEI. CDR3 in amino acids: CASSGTGAINSPLHF. The CDR3, as DNA: TGTGCCAGCAGTGGGACAGGGGCAATTAATTCACCCCTCCACTTT. The full variable domain, its missing parts supplied by reference TRBV2 and TRBJ1-6, is EPEVTQTPSHQVTQMGQEVILRCVPISNHLYFYWYRQILGQKVEFLVSFYNNEISEKSEIFDDQFSVERPDGSNFTLKIRSTKLEDSAMYFCASSGTGAINSPLHFGNGTRLTVT.

The chain joins TRBV5-5 to TRBJ1-1; possibly TRBD1 for D (5 bases). Germline assignment: CDR1 SGHKS and CDR2 YYEKEE (reference sequence). The CDR3 is 13 amino acids. Trimming cost V 3 bases and J 6 bases, with 12 bases left between them. CDR3 in DNA: TGTGCCAGCAGCTCGGGACCTGGGGCTGAAGCTTTCTTT. Its protein is CASSSGPGAEAFF.

Written as DNA, the CDR3 is TGCGCCAGCAGCGGAACCCTATCCTGGGGAGGGGATGGCTACACCTTC. Translating it yields CASSGTLSWGGDGYTF. J is TRBJ1-2 and V is TRBV10-2; D is perhaps TRBD1 (5 bases). The CDR3 spans 16 residues. Trimming took 6 bases from V and 6 from J, leaving 23 bases between them. Germline lookup yields CDR1 WSHSY and CDR2 SAAADI.

The rearrangement uses TRBV19 and TRBJ1-5, with 7 bases aligning to TRBD1. There are 14 residues in the CDR3. Germline V gene lookup returns CDR1 LNHDA and CDR2 SQIVND (reference sequence). V shed 6 bases, J shed 3 bases, and the junction held 5 bases outside the gene matches. The CDR3 loop is CASRPGQINQPQHF. The CDR3, as DNA: TGTGCCAGTAGACCGGGACAGATCAATCAGCCCCAGCATTTT.

This clone was counted a single time. The chain is built from TRBV4-2 and TRBJ2-6, with unresolved D. V lost 1 base and J lost 0, with 4 bases in between. This CDR3 contains 15 residues. CDR1 is LGHNA, CDR2 YNFKEQ, per germline. The CDR3 DNA follows: TGTGCCAGCAGCCAAGGACCCTCTGGGGCCAACGTCCTGACTTTC. Its protein product is CASSQGPSGANVLTF.

This chain uses TRBV5-1 with TRBJ2-1; the D gene is possibly TRBD1 (6 bases). Germline V CDR1 and CDR2: SGHRS, YFSETQ. The CDR3 contains 15 residues. V lost 4 bases and J lost 3, with 14 bases in between. For the CDR3, the DNA is TGCGCCAGCAGCCTACAGGGACCCATCTACAATGAGCAGTTCTTC. Encoded protein: CASSLQGPIYNEQFF.

V usage is TRBV7-8 and J usage is TRBJ1-2; 12 bases are a match to TRBD1. CDR1 is SGHVS and CDR2 is FQNEAQ in the germline V gene. There are 14 residues in the CDR3. V lost 6 bases, J lost 6 bases, and 5 bases stayed unmatched. The CDR3 loop is CASRYGTGGDGYTF. The CDR3 bases are TGTGCCAGCAGATACGGGACAGGGGGCGATGGCTACACCTTC.

This clone was counted once. The chain has TRBV11-2 and TRBJ1-5, with 7 bases that match TRBD1. The J segment lost 4 bases and the V segment lost 0 bases, leaving 3 bases of the junction unmatched. The CDR3 extends over 15 amino acids. Germline CDR1 reads SGHAT; CDR2 reads FQNNGV. CDR3 nucleotides: TGTGCCAGCAGCTTAGAGGGGACAGCTAATCAGCCCCAGCATTTT. This gives the protein CASSLEGTANQPQHF.

The gene calls are TRBV5-5 and TRBJ2-4, with D unresolved. This CDR3 is 14 amino acids long. Germline V gene lookup returns CDR1 SGHKS and CDR2 YYEKEE (reference sequence). V was shortened by 2 bases and J by 8 bases, with 14 bases between the two germline ends. This CDR3 is CASSFRTGLDIQYF. The CDR3, as DNA: TGTGCCAGCAGCTTTAGGACGGGCCTTGACATTCAGTACTTC.

The rearrangement links TRBV6-5 to TRBJ2-7; weak D call: TRBD2 (6 bases). V was shortened by 4 bases and J by 2 bases, with 12 bases between the two germline ends. The CDR3 spans 14 residues. Germline values: CDR1 MNHEY, CDR2 SVGAGI. This chain's CDR3 is CASSLGRTTYEQYF. The DNA of the CDR3 is TGTGCCAGCAGTTTGGGACGGACTACCTACGAGCAGTACTTC.

This chain uses TRBV4-3 with TRBJ1-4, with D possibly TRBD1 on 6 matching bases. Germline V gene lookup returns CDR1 LGHNA and CDR2 YSLEER. The CDR3 is made up of 15 amino acids. V was clipped by 1 base and J by 5 bases, with 11 bases between them. CDR3 sequence reads: CASSQVRRGNEKLFF. The CDR3 coding sequence is TGCGCCAGCAGCCAAGTAAGGAGGGGGAATGAAAAACTGTTTTTT.

This chain uses TRBV27 with TRBJ1-1; 7 bases fit TRBD1. Germline V gene data show CDR1 as MNHEY and CDR2 as SMNVEV (reference sequence). Trimming removed 3 bases from V and 4 bases from J; junction bases left unmatched: 5. The CDR3 is 14 amino acids. The CDR3 bases are TGTGCCAGCAGTTTGTCAGGGGGAAGCACTGAAGCTTTCTTT. It is translated as CASSLSGGSTEAFF.

This clone was seen a handful of times. V usage is TRBV30 and J usage is TRBJ1-1; 8 positions match TRBD1. J gave up 7 bases and V 1 base, and 2 bases lay outside the gene matches. The CDR3 is made up of 12 amino acids. CDR1 and CDR2 from the germline V gene are GTSNPN and SVGIG (reference sequence). CDR3 protein: CAWSAGQGEAFF. The CDR3 DNA reads as TGTGCCTGGAGTGCAGGACAGGGTGAAGCTTTCTTT.